This TCR beta chain is drawn from a study of early T cells in non-severe SARS-CoV-2 infection. This clonotype was found many times. The germline CDR1 and CDR2 sequences are SGHRS and YFSETQ. V lost 5 bases and J lost 6; bases outside the gene matches: 9. The CDR3 consists of 17 residues. TCRdb itself ran the 5' RACE reads through MiXCR, one entry per CDR3 protein. The sample lists around 84,000 distinct CDR3 sequences, 9.5% to 13% seen once, with about 2.7% in the top ten. The source material was whole blood. This receptor was identified in an adult who was a healthcare worker with PCR-confirmed SARS-CoV-2 infection or an uninfected control (not recorded which). The chain couples TRBV5-1 to TRBJ1-6; 12 nucleotides line up with TRBD1. The CDR3 DNA follows: TGCGCCAGCAGAAATCCGGGACAGGGGGCCAGTAATTCACCCCTCCACTTT. Translation gives CASRNPGQGASNSPLHF. Using reference TRBV5-1 and TRBJ1-6 for the parts outside the CDR3, the full variable domain is KAGVTQTPRYLIKTRGQQVTLSCSPISGHRSVSWYQQTPGQGLQFLFEYFSETQRNKGNFPGRFSGRQFSNSRSEMNVSTLELGDSALYLCASRNPGQGASNSPLHFGNGTRLTVT.